Each of the 5 T cell receptor beta chains below was sequenced from the same sample in a study of CD8 T cells in ankylosing spondylitis. No antigen has been assigned to these receptors. General study findings and limits: Among TCR beta sequences, a motif of eight highly homologous variants appeared characteristic of ankylosing spondylitis blood.

From the 5' RACE reads, TCRdb called clonotypes with MiXCR, one entry per CDR3 protein. Of a few hundred thousand distinct CDR3 sequences in the sample, around 7.6% are singletons; the top ten hold roughly 14%. Sequencing input: blood, either unsorted or a sorted T cell fraction (not recorded which). The receptors stem from a male donor with ankylosing spondylitis.

CDR3 DNA: TGTGCCAGCAGCACTCCCGGGACGCCTAGCACAGATACGCAGTATTTT. Protein product: CASSTPGTPSTDTQYF. V and J are TRBV12-3 or TRBV12-4 and TRBJ2-3; either TRBD1 or TRBD2 may fit D (5 bases each). V lost 6 bases to trimming and J lost 0 bases, with 16 bases between them. The CDR3 sequence is 16 residues long.

In this sample, this clonotype turned up many times. The chain recombines TRBV3-1 with TRBJ2-6; D is uncertain. Germline lookup yields CDR1 LGHDT and CDR2 YNNKEL (reference sequence). V lost 5 bases and J lost 2, with 10 bases in between. This CDR3 contains 15 residues. In nucleotides, the CDR3 is TGTGCCAGCAGCTACGACAACACTGGGGCCAACGTCCTGACTTTC. Residues: CASSYDNTGANVLTF.

V gene TRBV15 combines with J gene TRBJ2-1; D is undetermined. Trimming took 0 bases from V and 6 from J, leaving 9 bases between them. The CDR3 loop spans 14 amino acids. Germline CDR1 is LNHNV and CDR2 is YYDKDF (reference sequence). In DNA form, the CDR3 reads TGTGCCACCAGCAGAGATTCACTCATCAATGAGCAGTTCTTC. Translating gives CATSRDSLINEQFF. Filled out from reference TRBV15 and TRBJ2-1, the complete variable domain reads DAMVIQNPRYQVTQFGKPVTLSCSQTLNHNVMYWYQQKSSQAPKLLFHYYDKDFNNEADTPDNFQSRRPNTSFCFLDIRSPGLGDTAMYLCATSRDSLINEQFFGPGTRLTVL.

The chain has TRBV9 and TRBJ2-1; weak D call: TRBD2 (6 bases). The V end was cut by 3 bases, the J end by 10 bases, with 23 bases between. CDR3 length: 16 residues. Per the germline V gene, CDR1 is SGDLS and CDR2 is YYNGEE. CDR3 sequence: CASSARGTSGAGEQFF. The CDR3 coding sequence is TGTGCCAGCAGCGCACGAGGGACCTCTGGTGCGGGGGAGCAGTTCTTC.

This clonotype appeared a few times. V gene TRBV7-9 combines with J gene TRBJ2-1, with D hard to call. CDR3 length: 12 amino acids. V shed 1 base and J shed 8 bases, with 6 bases lying between them. Germline V gene lookup returns CDR1 SEHNR and CDR2 FQNEAQ (reference sequence). In nucleotides, the CDR3 is TGTGCCAGCAGCTTAGTAGTATATGAGCAGTTCTTC. Protein product: CASSLVVYEQFF.